These 24 T cell receptor beta chains originate from one sample sequenced in a study of cytotoxic CD8 clonotypes in ibrutinib-treated CLL. This table comes from immunoSEQ multiplex PCR, and its TCRdb copy is limited to in-frame clones, with some not included. The sample contains fewer than 400,000 clones, under 70% of which appear only once. The material was PBMCs, obtained after 36 months of ibrutinib treatment. The receptor source for this set is a human donor with chronic lymphocytic leukemia.

The CDR3 DNA reads as TGTGCCAGCAGACGGCGACAGACGAGCTCCTACAATGAGCAGTTCTTC. Its translation: CASRRRQTSSYNEQFF. The chain combines TRBV7-6 with TRBJ2-1; D might be TRBD1 (5 bases). Germline lookup yields CDR1 SGHVS and CDR2 FNYEAQ. CDR3 size: 16 residues. The V and J ends lost 6 bases and 0 bases respectively, with 15 bases between them. The full variable domain, completed using reference TRBV7-6 and TRBJ2-1, is GAGVSQSPRYKVTKRGQDVALRCDPISGHVSLYWYRQALGQGPEFLTYFNYEAQQDKSGLPNDRFSAERPEGSISTLTIQRTEQRDSAMYRCASRRRQTSSYNEQFFGPGTRLTVL.

The chain joins TRBV9 to TRBJ1-2; tentatively, D is TRBD1 (6 bases). V dropped 6 bases and J dropped 6 bases, with 15 bases sitting between them. Germline CDR1 is SGDLS and CDR2 is YYNGEE. CDR3 length: 13 amino acids. The CDR3 region has the DNA TGTGCCAGCACAACAGGGAGTCTCGATGGCTACACCTTC. This gives the protein CASTTGSLDGYTF.

The J gene is TRBJ1-5, the V gene TRBV7-8; 9 nucleotides align to TRBD1. After removal of 3 bases from V and 4 bases from J, the junction contained 1 base not matched to a gene. CDR3 length: 14 residues. The germline V gene encodes CDR1 SGHVS and CDR2 FQNEAQ. The CDR3 region has the DNA TGTGCCAGCAGCTTTGGGACAGGGAATCAGCCCCAGCATTTT. It yields the protein CASSFGTGNQPQHF.

V and J are TRBV6-5 and TRBJ1-2; no clear D. Deletions cut 2 bases from V and 4 bases from J, with 14 bases between. Germline assignment: CDR1 MNHEY and CDR2 SVGAGI. This CDR3 region has 15 residues. CDR3 sequence (DNA): TGTGCCAGCAGTTACATCCCGGTCGGGTTCTATGGCTACACCTTC. It is translated as CASSYIPVGFYGYTF.

This chain joins TRBV5-4 and TRBJ2-7, with D possibly matching TRBD2 (5 bases). This CDR3 contains 16 residues. Trimming stripped 2 bases from V and 2 bases from J, with 17 bases between. Germline CDR1 reads SGHNT; CDR2 reads YYREEE (reference sequence). As DNA, the CDR3 is TGTGCCAGCAGCTTTCGGAGGTTGACGGAAGCCTACGAGCAGTACTTC. This sequence encodes CASSFRRLTEAYEQYF.

This rearrangement joins TRBV7-6 to TRBJ1-5; D is unclear. V was trimmed by 1 base and J by 4 bases, leaving 11 bases between them. From germline, CDR1 is SGHVS and CDR2 FNYEAQ. The CDR3 length is 15 residues. In DNA, the CDR3 is TGTGCCAGCAGCTTAGTTCCCGGGTATAATCAGCCCCAGCATTTT. This codes for CASSLVPGYNQPQHF. The full variable domain, rest sourced from reference TRBV7-6 and TRBJ1-5, is GAGVSQSPRYKVTKRGQDVALRCDPISGHVSLYWYRQALGQGPEFLTYFNYEAQQDKSGLPNDRFSAERPEGSISTLTIQRTEQRDSAMYRCASSLVPGYNQPQHFGDGTRLSIL.

A single count supports this clone. This chain connects TRBV9 to TRBJ2-7; 7 bases match TRBD1. This CDR3 region has 14 residues. The ends lost 5 bases at V and 3 bases at J; junction bases unmatched: 8. Germline lookup yields CDR1 SGDLS and CDR2 YYNGEE. CDR3 sequence: CASSTDRDLYEQYF. CDR3 bases: TGTGCCAGCAGTACAGACAGGGACCTCTACGAGCAGTACTTC.

This clone was counted at least ten times. This sequence joins TRBV6-1 and TRBJ2-1; D may be TRBD1 (5 bases). The germline gives CDR1 MNHNS, CDR2 SASEGT. The CDR3 runs to 14 residues. V was clipped by 3 bases and J by 9 bases, with 15 bases between them. DNA of the CDR3: TGTGCCAGCAGTGAGTCAGGGTTGTATGGTGAGCAGTTCTTC. It encodes CASSESGLYGEQFF.

This chain connects TRBV27 to TRBJ2-5; 7 bases line up with TRBD2. J was trimmed by 3 bases and V by 0 bases; bases with no gene match: 4. Germline V gives CDR1 MNHEY, CDR2 SMNVEV (reference sequence). CDR3 length equals 15 residues. DNA of the CDR3: TGTGCCAGCAGTTTATCGGGAGGGAAAGAAGAGACCCAGTACTTC. This encodes CASSLSGGKEETQYF.

This clone was seen more than once but under ten times. The chain combines TRBV11-3 with TRBJ1-1; 7 nucleotides agree with TRBD1. The CDR3 contains 14 residues. In germline, CDR1 is SGHNT, CDR2 YENEEA. V was pared by 5 bases and J by 6 bases, with 9 bases of the junction left unmatched. The CDR3 here is CASSATGWAPEAFF. CDR3 coding DNA: TGTGCCAGCAGCGCGACAGGGTGGGCCCCTGAAGCTTTCTTT.

V usage is TRBV5-6 and J usage is TRBJ1-3; D is unclear. The CDR3 spans 16 residues. Germline V gene data show CDR1 as SGHDT and CDR2 as YYEEEE. Trimming took off 0 bases at V and 0 bases at J, with 10 bases between the two ends. CDR3 amino acids: CASSLARQSSGNTIYF. The DNA for the CDR3 is TGTGCCAGCAGCTTGGCCAGGCAGAGCTCTGGAAACACCATATATTTT.

The V and J genes are TRBV9 and TRBJ1-5; D is possibly TRBD1 (5 bases). Trimming left V 0 bases short and J 9 bases short, with 16 bases between. Germline CDR1 is SGDLS and CDR2 is YYNGEE. The CDR3 spans 15 residues. The CDR3 nucleotides are TGTGCCAGCAGCGTAGGGGGACGGGGGAATGGGCCCCAGCATTTT. It translates to CASSVGGRGNGPQHF.

As to this clone: Other DNA sequences in the sample encode the same CDR3. This sequence joins TRBV7-9 and TRBJ2-3; 11 bases line up with TRBD2. Looked up from germline, CDR1 is SEHNR and CDR2 is FQNEAQ (reference sequence). The CDR3 extends over 14 amino acids. V shed 8 bases, J shed 0 bases, and the junction held 1 base outside the gene matches. The CDR3 reads CASRTSGSTDTQYF. The CDR3 region has the DNA TGTGCCAGCCGGACTAGCGGGAGCACAGATACGCAGTATTTT.

V is TRBV5-6 and J is TRBJ2-7; 10 bases match TRBD2. With 2 bases clipped from V and 0 bases from J, the junction kept 14 bases outside the gene matches. Germline V gene data show CDR1 as SGHDT and CDR2 as YYEEEE. The CDR3 is 19 residues long. The CDR3 nucleotides are TGTGCCAGCAGCTTACTACTAGCGGGACCCTTTAGGAGCTCCTACGAGCAGTACTTC. Its protein product is CASSLLLAGPFRSSYEQYF. Full variable domain (missing parts from reference TRBV5-6 and TRBJ2-7): DAGVTQSPTHLIKTRGQQVTLRCSPKSGHDTVSWYQQALGQGPQFIFQYYEEEERQRGNFPDRFSGHQFPNYSSELNVNALLLGDSALYLCASSLLLAGPFRSSYEQYFGPGTRLTVT.

The V call is TRBV5-1, the J call TRBJ2-1; the match to TRBD1 covers 9 bases. The junction had 6 bases not matched to a gene; V was cut back by 4 bases and J by 4 bases. This CDR3 contains 15 residues. CDR1 and CDR2 (germline): SGHRS, YFSETQ. This chain's CDR3 is CASSTGQGTYNEQFF. DNA for the CDR3: TGCGCCAGCAGCACCGGACAGGGGACGTACAATGAGCAGTTCTTC.

The genes are TRBV9 and TRBJ1-1; the D gene is possibly TRBD1 (5 bases). This CDR3 has 12 residues. V was cut by 2 bases and J by 10 bases, with 12 bases left in between. The germline V gene has CDR1 SGDLS and CDR2 YYNGEE. In DNA, the CDR3 is TGTGCCAGCAGCGTGGGGGAGATGAGAGCTTTCTTT. Encoded protein: CASSVGEMRAFF.

The chain combines TRBV11-3 with TRBJ1-1; tentative D call: TRBD1 (6 bases). CDR3 length: 13 residues. V lost 7 bases and J 3 bases, leaving 12 bases between the germline ends. The germline V gene has CDR1 SGHNT and CDR2 YENEEA. CDR3 in amino acids: CASNPDRYTEAFF. DNA for the CDR3: TGTGCCAGCAACCCGGACAGATACACTGAAGCTTTCTTT. The variable domain in full, completed from reference TRBV11-3 and TRBJ1-1, reads EAGVVQSPRYKIIEKKQPVAFWCNPISGHNTLYWYLQNLGQGPELLIRYENEEAVDDSQLPKDRFSAERLKGVDSTLKIQPAELGDSAVYLCASNPDRYTEAFFGQGTRLTVV.

The chain is built from TRBV5-1 and TRBJ1-2; D gene ambiguous. The CDR3 is made up of 14 amino acids. V was cut by 0 bases and J by 4 bases, with 10 bases left in between. Germline V gene data show CDR1 as SGHRS and CDR2 as YFSETQ. CDR3 sequence reads: CASSLGTGLYGYTF. Written as DNA, the CDR3 is TGCGCCAGCAGCTTGGGGACGGGTCTCTATGGCTACACCTTC. The full variable domain, its missing parts supplied by reference TRBV5-1 and TRBJ1-2, is KAGVTQTPRYLIKTRGQQVTLSCSPISGHRSVSWYQQTPGQGLQFLFEYFSETQRNKGNFPGRFSGRQFSNSRSEMNVSTLELGDSALYLCASSLGTGLYGYTFGSGTRLTVV.

The V and J genes are TRBV11-2 and TRBJ1-1, with 7 bases fitting TRBD1. Losses at the gene ends were 6 bases for V and 6 bases for J; bases not matched to a gene: 10. This CDR3 contains 14 residues. From germline, CDR1 is SGHAT and CDR2 FQNNGV. CDR3 coding DNA: TGTGCCAGCAGATCATCCACAGGGGTCCCTGAAGCTTTCTTT. This sequence encodes CASRSSTGVPEAFF. Full variable domain (remainder filled in from reference TRBV11-2 and TRBJ1-1): EAGVAQSPRYKIIEKRQSVAFWCNPISGHATLYWYQQILGQGPKLLIQFQNNGVVDDSQLPKDRFSAERLKGVDSTLKIQPAKLEDSAVYLCASRSSTGVPEAFFGQGTRLTVV.

The chain recombines TRBV6-5 with TRBJ2-5; tentatively, D is TRBD1 (8 bases). Trimming pared 5 bases from V and 5 bases from J, leaving 18 bases between. The CDR3 is 15 amino acids. Germline V gene data show CDR1 as MNHEY and CDR2 as SVGAGI. The CDR3, as DNA: TGTGCCAGCAGTCTCTTACAGGGGGGGTGGGAGACCCAGTACTTC. It yields the protein CASSLLQGGWETQYF.

In its sample, this clone was seen a few times. The gene calls are TRBV6-6 and TRBJ1-5; 7 bases are shared with TRBD1. CDR1 is MNHNY, CDR2 SVGAGI, per germline (reference sequence). The CDR3 length is 13 residues. V dropped 9 bases and J dropped 0; count of bases not matched to a gene: 2. As DNA, the CDR3 is TGTGCCAGTGACAGGGCTAGCAATCAGCCCCAGCATTTT. It yields the protein CASDRASNQPQHF.

The chain recombines TRBV7-9 with TRBJ1-6, with D unclear. Germline loops: CDR1 SEHNR, CDR2 FQNEAQ (reference sequence). The length of the CDR3 is 14 residues. Trimming stripped 5 bases from V and 9 bases from J, with 14 bases between. CDR3 DNA sequence: TGTGCCAGCAGCCTAGTTGGCGTCCCTTCACCCCTCCACTTT. This gives the protein CASSLVGVPSPLHF.

Here the CDR3 reads CASSVSGKSFSYEQYF. In DNA, the CDR3 is TGTGCCAGCAGCGTAAGCGGGAAGTCATTCTCCTACGAGCAGTACTTC. The chain has TRBV14 and TRBJ2-7; 7 bases are shared with TRBD2. J was trimmed by 0 bases and V by 5 bases; bases with no gene match: 10. Germline lookup yields CDR1 SGHDN and CDR2 FVKESK. The CDR3 has 16 amino acids.

This chain connects TRBV18 to TRBJ1-2; perhaps TRBD1 as D (6 bases). Trimming took off 0 bases at V and 7 bases at J, with 15 bases between the two ends. Germline CDR1 reads KGHSH; CDR2 reads LQKENI. The length of the CDR3 is 15 residues. CDR3 sequence reads: CASSPPQGLLGGYTF. The CDR3 bases are TGTGCCAGCTCACCACCGCAGGGGCTATTGGGTGGCTACACCTTC.